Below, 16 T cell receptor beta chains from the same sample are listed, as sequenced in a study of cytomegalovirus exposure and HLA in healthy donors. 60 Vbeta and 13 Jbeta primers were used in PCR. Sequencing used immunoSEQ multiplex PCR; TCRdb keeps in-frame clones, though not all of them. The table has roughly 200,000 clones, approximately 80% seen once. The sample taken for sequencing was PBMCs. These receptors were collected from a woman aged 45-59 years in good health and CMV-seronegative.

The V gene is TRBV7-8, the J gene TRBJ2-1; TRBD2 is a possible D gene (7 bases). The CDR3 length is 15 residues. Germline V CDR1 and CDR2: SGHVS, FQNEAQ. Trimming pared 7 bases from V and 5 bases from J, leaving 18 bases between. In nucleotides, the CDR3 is TGTGCCAGCATCAGAAGGGGGGGGATGAACAATGAGCAGTTCTTC. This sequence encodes CASIRRGGMNNEQFF.

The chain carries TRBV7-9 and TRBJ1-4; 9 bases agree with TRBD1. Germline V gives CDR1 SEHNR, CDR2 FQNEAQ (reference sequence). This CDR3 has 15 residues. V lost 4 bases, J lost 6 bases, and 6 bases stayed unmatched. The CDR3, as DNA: TGTGCCAGCAGCTCCACAGGGGGCCACGATGAAAAACTGTTTTTT. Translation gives CASSSTGGHDEKLFF.

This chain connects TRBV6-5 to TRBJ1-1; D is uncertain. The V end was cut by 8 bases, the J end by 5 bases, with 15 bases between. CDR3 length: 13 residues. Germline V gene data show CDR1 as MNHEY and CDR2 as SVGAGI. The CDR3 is CASQSGRRTEAFF. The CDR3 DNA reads TGTGCCAGCCAAAGCGGGAGAAGGACTGAAGCTTTCTTT.

CDR3 region: CASRPPGGNTIYF. The CDR3 nucleotides are TGTGCCAGCCGGCCCCCGGGTGGAAACACCATATATTTT. The J gene is TRBJ1-3, the V gene TRBV6-6; D not resolved. V was clipped by 8 bases and J by 3 bases, with 11 bases between them. The CDR3 covers 13 residues. Germline CDR1 MNHNY, CDR2 SVGAGI (reference sequence).

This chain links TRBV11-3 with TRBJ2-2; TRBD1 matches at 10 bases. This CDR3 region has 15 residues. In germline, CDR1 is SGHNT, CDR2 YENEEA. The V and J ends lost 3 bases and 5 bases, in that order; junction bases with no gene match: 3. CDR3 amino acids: CASSFGQGGTGELFF. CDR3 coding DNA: TGTGCCAGCAGCTTTGGACAGGGGGGGACCGGGGAGCTGTTTTTT.

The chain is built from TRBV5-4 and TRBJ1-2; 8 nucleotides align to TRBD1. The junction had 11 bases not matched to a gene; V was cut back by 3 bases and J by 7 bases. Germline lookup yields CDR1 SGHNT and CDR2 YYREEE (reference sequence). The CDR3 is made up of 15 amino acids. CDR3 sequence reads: CASSSPGTGRSGYTF. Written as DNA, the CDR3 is TGTGCCAGCAGCTCCCCCGGGACAGGTAGGAGTGGCTACACCTTC.

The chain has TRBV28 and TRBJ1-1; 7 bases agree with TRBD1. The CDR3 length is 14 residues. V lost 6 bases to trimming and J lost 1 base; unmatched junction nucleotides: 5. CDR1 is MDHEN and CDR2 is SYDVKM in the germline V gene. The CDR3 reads CASRDRHTNTEAFF. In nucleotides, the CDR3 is TGTGCCAGCAGGGACAGGCATACGAACACTGAAGCTTTCTTT.

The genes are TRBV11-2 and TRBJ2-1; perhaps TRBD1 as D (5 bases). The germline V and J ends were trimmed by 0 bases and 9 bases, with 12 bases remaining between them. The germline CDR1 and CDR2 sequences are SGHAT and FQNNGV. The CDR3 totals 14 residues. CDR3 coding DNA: TGTGCCAGCAGCTTAGAAGTGGCTAGGGGTGAGCAGTTCTTC. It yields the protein CASSLEVARGEQFF.

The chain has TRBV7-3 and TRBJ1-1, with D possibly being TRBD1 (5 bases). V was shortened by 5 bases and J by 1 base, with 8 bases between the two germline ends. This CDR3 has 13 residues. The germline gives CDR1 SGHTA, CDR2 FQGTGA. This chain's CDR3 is CASSITGNTEAFF. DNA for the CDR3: TGTGCCAGCAGCATCACAGGGAACACTGAAGCTTTCTTT.

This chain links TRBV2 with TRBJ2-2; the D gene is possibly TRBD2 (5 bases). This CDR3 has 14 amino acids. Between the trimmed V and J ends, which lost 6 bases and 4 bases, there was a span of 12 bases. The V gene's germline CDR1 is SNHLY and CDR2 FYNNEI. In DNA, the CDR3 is TGTGCCAGCAGCGGCCTGGGAGTCACCGGGGAGCTGTTTTTT. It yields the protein CASSGLGVTGELFF.

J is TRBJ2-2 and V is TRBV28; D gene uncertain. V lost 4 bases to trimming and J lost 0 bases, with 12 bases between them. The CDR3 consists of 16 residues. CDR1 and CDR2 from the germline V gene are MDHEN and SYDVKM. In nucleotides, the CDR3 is TGTGCCAGCAGTTCCTCTGGCGGAGCGAACACCGGGGAGCTGTTTTTT. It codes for CASSSSGGANTGELFF.

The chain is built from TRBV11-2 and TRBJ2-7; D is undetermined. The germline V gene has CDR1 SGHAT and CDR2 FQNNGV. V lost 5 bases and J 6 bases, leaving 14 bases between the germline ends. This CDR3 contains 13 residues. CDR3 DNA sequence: TGTGCCAGCAGCGTCGAGCGCCTCTCCGAGCAGTACTTC. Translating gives CASSVERLSEQYF.

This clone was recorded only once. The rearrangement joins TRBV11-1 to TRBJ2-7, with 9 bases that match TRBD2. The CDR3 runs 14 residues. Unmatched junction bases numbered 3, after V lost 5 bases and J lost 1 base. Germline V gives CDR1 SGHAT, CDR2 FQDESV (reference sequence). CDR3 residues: CASSPGLASYEQYF. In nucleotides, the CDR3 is TGTGCCAGCAGCCCGGGACTAGCTTCCTACGAGCAGTACTTC.

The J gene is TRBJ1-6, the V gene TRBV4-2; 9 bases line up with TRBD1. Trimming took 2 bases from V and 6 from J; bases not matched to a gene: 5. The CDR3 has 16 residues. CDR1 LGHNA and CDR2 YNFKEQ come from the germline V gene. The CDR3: CASSQPGQGPNSPLHF. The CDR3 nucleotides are TGTGCCAGCAGCCAACCAGGACAGGGGCCTAATTCACCCCTCCACTTT.

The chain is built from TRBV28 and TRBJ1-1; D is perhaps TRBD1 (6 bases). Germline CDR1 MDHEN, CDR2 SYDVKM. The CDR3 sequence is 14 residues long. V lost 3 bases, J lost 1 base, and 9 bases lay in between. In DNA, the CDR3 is TGTGCCAGCAGTTTCATGGGACAGAACACTGAAGCTTTCTTT. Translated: CASSFMGQNTEAFF.

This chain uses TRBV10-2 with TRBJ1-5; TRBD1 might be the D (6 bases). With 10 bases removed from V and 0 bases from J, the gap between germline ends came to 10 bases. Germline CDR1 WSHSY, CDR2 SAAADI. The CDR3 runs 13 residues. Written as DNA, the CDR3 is TGCGCCACCACAGGGAATAGCAATCAGCCCCAGCATTTT. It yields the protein CATTGNSNQPQHF.